This TCR beta chain was profiled in a study of beta chain features in type 1 diabetes. Findings and limits, study-wide: Type 1 diabetes patients showed a moderate but significant shortening of TCRB CDR3s in all four CD4+ subsets. cDNA-based sequencing might over-represent cells highly expressing TCR. Type 1 diabetes patients showed fewer insertions and more deletions at VDJ junctions. Any role of HLA type in TCRB rearrangement remained unresolved here.

Investigators reverse transcribed all isolated RNA, so they sequenced expressed TCRB transcripts. Only in-frame clones appear in the TCRdb table, and some are missing; sequencing was by immunoSEQ multiplex PCR. The sample yields more than 550,000 clones, 11% to 15% seen once. Sorting gave populations that all exceeded 95% purity. This clone was detected a few times. No antigen is known for it. The CDR3 extends over 18 amino acids. V was pared by 0 bases and J by 2 bases, with 6 bases of the junction left unmatched. Germline loops: CDR1 SGHRS, CDR2 YFSETQ. The sequenced sample consisted of naive CD4+ T cells from blood. The source of this sequence is a man aged 18-30 years with type 1 diabetes. The chain joins TRBV5-1 to TRBJ2-2; 11 bases match TRBD2. This chain's CDR3 is CASSLVSSGRLNTGELFF. The CDR3 DNA is TGCGCCAGCAGCTTGGTGTCTAGCGGGAGGCTCAACACCGGGGAGCTGTTTTTT.